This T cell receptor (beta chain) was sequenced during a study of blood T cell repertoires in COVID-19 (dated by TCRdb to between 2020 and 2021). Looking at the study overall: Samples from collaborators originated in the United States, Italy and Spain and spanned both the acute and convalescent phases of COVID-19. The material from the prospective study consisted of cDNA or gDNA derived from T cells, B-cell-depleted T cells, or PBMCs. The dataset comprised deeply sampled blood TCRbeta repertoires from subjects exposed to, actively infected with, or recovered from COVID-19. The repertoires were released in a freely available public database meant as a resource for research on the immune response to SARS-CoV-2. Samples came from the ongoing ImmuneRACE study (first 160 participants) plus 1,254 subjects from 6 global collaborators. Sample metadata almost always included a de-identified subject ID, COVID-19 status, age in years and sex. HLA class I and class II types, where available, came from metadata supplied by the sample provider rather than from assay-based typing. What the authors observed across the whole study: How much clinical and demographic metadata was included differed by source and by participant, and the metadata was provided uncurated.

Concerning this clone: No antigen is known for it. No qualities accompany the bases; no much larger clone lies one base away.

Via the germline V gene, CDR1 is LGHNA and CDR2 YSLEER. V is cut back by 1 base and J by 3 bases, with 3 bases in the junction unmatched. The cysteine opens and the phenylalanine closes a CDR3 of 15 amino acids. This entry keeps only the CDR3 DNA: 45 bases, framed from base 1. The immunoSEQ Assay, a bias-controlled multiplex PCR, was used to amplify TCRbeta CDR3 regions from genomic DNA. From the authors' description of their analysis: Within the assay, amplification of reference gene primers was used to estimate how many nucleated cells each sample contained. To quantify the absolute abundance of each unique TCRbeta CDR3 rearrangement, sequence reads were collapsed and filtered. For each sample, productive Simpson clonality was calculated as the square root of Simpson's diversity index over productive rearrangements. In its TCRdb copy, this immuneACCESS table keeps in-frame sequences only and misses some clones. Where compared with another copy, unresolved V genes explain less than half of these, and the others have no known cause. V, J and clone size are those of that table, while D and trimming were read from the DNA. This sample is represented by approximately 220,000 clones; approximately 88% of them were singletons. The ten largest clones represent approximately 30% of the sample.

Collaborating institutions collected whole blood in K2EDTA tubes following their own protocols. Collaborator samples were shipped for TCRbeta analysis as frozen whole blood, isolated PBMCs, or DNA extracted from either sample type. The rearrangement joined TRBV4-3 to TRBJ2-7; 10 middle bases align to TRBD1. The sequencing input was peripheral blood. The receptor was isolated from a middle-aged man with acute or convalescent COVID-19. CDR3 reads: CASSQAGTGDYEQYF. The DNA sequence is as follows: TGCGCCAGCAGCCAAGCCGGGACAGGGGACTACGAGCAGTACTTC.